A selection of T cell receptor beta chains follows, all from one sample in a study of T-cell memory formation after mild COVID-19. TCRdb redid the calling of the 5' RACE reads with MiXCR, one entry per CDR3 protein. The sample has over 50,000 distinct CDR3 sequences, over 8.5% seen once. Sequenced material: PBMCs or a T cell subset sorted from them (not recorded which). The receptors come from an adult woman who had mild COVID-19 (a few samples of this study predate the infection). Cell type and time point are not known. Each CDR3 is given with its conserved first and last residue. D genes are given only for firm matches. Expanded clones get a size class; other rows say once, few or many, or leave the size out.

cdr3_aa,cdr3_nt,j_call,clone_size,d_call,v_call
CASRDRGRPYEQYF,TGTGCCAGCAGGGACAGGGGGCGCCCCTACGAGCAGTACTTC,TRBJ2-7,-,TRBD1,TRBV28
CASSTEAGASDTQYF,TGTGCCAGCAGTACTGAAGCGGGAGCGTCAGATACGCAGTATTTT,TRBJ2-3,many,TRBD2,TRBV6-4
CASSPSGTDTQYF,TGCGCCAGCTCCCCTTCTGGCACAGATACGCAGTATTTT,TRBJ2-3,-,-,TRBV4-3
CASSLEVNEQFF,TGTGCCAGCAGCTTGGAGGTCAATGAGCAGTTCTTC,TRBJ2-1,many,-,TRBV7-9
CASSPRDSTNTGELFF,TGTGCCAGCAGCCCGCGGGACAGCACGAACACCGGGGAGCTGTTTTTT,TRBJ2-2,-,-,TRBV3-1
CASSLKNSGANVLTF,TGTGCCAGCAGCTTGAAGAATTCTGGGGCCAACGTCCTGACTTTC,TRBJ2-6,few,-,TRBV5-6
CASRSFLGAEQETQYF,TGTGCCAGCAGATCCTTTTTGGGGGCGGAACAAGAGACCCAGTACTTC,TRBJ2-5,many,-,TRBV27
CASSQESSGTVYEQYF,TGTGCCAGCAGCCAAGAATCTAGCGGGACCGTCTACGAGCAGTACTTC,TRBJ2-7,-,TRBD2,TRBV4-2
CATSDLHGSINQPQHF,TGTGCCACCAGTGATTTGCATGGCAGTATCAATCAGCCCCAGCATTTT,TRBJ1-5,few,-,TRBV24-1
CASSFRGQSEQYF,TGCGCCAGCAGCTTCCGCGGACAGTCCGAGCAGTACTTC,TRBJ2-7,many,-,TRBV5-1
CASSQVQGADEQYF,TGTGCCAGCAGCCAGGTCCAGGGGGCAGACGAGCAGTACTTC,TRBJ2-7,few,TRBD1,TRBV14
CASSYAGVGDTQYF,TGTGCCAGCAGTTACGCGGGAGTGGGAGATACGCAGTATTTT,TRBJ2-3,many,TRBD2,TRBV6-6
CASRGSGGPSRELFF,TGTGCCAGCAGGGGAAGCGGGGGGCCCTCCCGGGAGCTGTTTTTT,TRBJ2-2,few,TRBD2,TRBV2
CASSSPGGTGANVLTF,TGTGCCAGCAGTTCCCCAGGGGGCACTGGGGCCAACGTCCTGACTTTC,TRBJ2-6,many,TRBD1,TRBV28
CASSQDPDLTQTQYF,TGCGCCAGCAGCCAAGATCCGGATTTGACGCAGACCCAGTACTTC,TRBJ2-5,few,-,TRBV4-1
CASSLAPSGLGYTF,TGTGCCAGCAGTTTAGCGCCGTCGGGCCTTGGCTACACCTTC,TRBJ1-2,-,-,TRBV27
CASSRARDPAYEQYF,TGTGCCAGCAGCCGAGCCAGGGACCCCGCCTACGAGCAGTACTTC,TRBJ2-7,many,-,TRBV3-1
CASSQGNNQPQHF,TGTGCCAGCAGTCAGGGTAACAATCAGCCCCAGCATTTT,TRBJ1-5,-,-,TRBV2
CASRKDRFTEAFF,TGTGCCAGCAGAAAGGACAGGTTCACTGAAGCTTTCTTT,TRBJ1-1,few,TRBD1,TRBV27
CASSLRLVANEQFF,TGTGCCAGCAGCTTGAGACTAGTAGCCAATGAGCAGTTCTTC,TRBJ2-1,-,-,TRBV5-6
CASSSRRRGGETQYF,TGTGCCAGCAGCTCCCGACGAAGGGGAGGAGAGACCCAGTACTTC,TRBJ2-5,-,-,TRBV7-2
CASSDGGRRGNEQFF,TGTGCCAGCAGTGACGGCGGGAGAAGAGGCAATGAGCAGTTCTTC,TRBJ2-1,few,TRBD2,TRBV25-1
CASSLGSGGSGDTQYF,TGCGCCAGCAGCTTGGGGAGCGGGGGGTCTGGAGATACGCAGTATTTT,TRBJ2-3,many,TRBD2,TRBV5-1
CASSAGTGVPRRCTF,TGTGCCAGCAGTGCCGGGACAGGGGTACCTCGTCGTTGCACCTTC,TRBJ1-2,few,TRBD1,TRBV6-2/TRBV6-3
CASSLRQGSHEQYF,TGTGCCAGCAGTTTGAGACAGGGTTCTCACGAGCAGTACTTC,TRBJ2-7,-,TRBD1,TRBV27
CSASASGNQPQHF,TGCAGCGCTAGTGCGTCTGGCAATCAGCCCCAGCATTTT,TRBJ1-5,-,-,TRBV29-1
CSGVTSGSTDTQYF,TGCAGCGGTGTGACTAGCGGTAGCACAGATACGCAGTATTTT,TRBJ2-3,-,TRBD2,TRBV29-1